The 5 T cell receptor beta chains reported below all come from one sample, sequenced in a study of vaccination and CD4 T cells after COVID-19. No antigen has been identified for these receptors. The Oncomine TCR Beta short-read assay was what sequenced the DNA obtained from cultured CD4+ T cells. TCRdb passed the PCR reads through MiXCR, listing each CDR3 protein once. The profile covers 25,000 to 30,000 distinct CDR3 sequences, with around 33% appearing a single time and around 3.4% taken by the ten largest. The time point is: late sampling 161 to 241 days after vaccination in three convalescent patients. Treatment noted: roughly 10-day PBMC culture with coronavirus spike peptide pools or control peptides (ViraFEST assay). The starting material was CD4+ T cells from blood, cultured in vitro, obtained about 7 months after SARS-CoV-2 vaccination. The source is a human donor who had recovered from COVID-19.

The rearrangement uses TRBV6-1 and TRBJ2-7; D call uncertain. CDR3 length equals 12 residues. Germline CDR1 MNHNS, CDR2 SASEGT. V was trimmed by 6 bases and J by 4 bases, leaving 10 bases between them. CDR3 region: CASSELQYEQYF. CDR3 sequence (DNA): TGTGCCAGCAGCGAACTCCAATACGAGCAGTACTTC.

In its sample, this clonotype was seen once. The chain employs TRBV7-8 and TRBJ2-7; 8 bases fit TRBD2. The CDR3 runs 14 residues. Looked up from germline, CDR1 is SGHVS and CDR2 is FQNEAQ. Trimming at V came to 8 bases and at J to 5 bases, leaving 11 bases not matched to a gene. The CDR3 sequence: CASAGLGDVHEQYF. In DNA, the CDR3 is TGTGCCAGCGCGGGACTAGGGGATGTACACGAGCAGTACTTC.

The chain joins TRBV29-1 to TRBJ1-1, with TRBD1 identical over 8 bases. V lost 3 bases, J lost 0 bases, and 3 bases stayed unmatched. CDR3 length: 14 amino acids. The germline V gene has CDR1 SQVTM and CDR2 ANQGSEA. CDR3 coding DNA: TGCAGCGTTGAGCGACAGGGGATGAACACTGAAGCTTTCTTT. Amino acids: CSVERQGMNTEAFF.

V and J are TRBV11-2 and TRBJ1-2; 8 bases line up with TRBD1. Germline-derived CDR1 and CDR2 are SGHAT and FQNNGV. With V trimmed by 4 bases and J by 4 bases, 5 bases remained unmatched. The CDR3 spans 14 residues. Here the CDR3 DNA reads TGTGCCAGCAGCTCACCGACAGGGGTCTATGGCTACACCTTC. Translation gives CASSSPTGVYGYTF. The full variable domain, its missing parts supplied by reference TRBV11-2 and TRBJ1-2, is EAGVAQSPRYKIIEKRQSVAFWCNPISGHATLYWYQQILGQGPKLLIQFQNNGVVDDSQLPKDRFSAERLKGVDSTLKIQPAKLEDSAVYLCASSSPTGVYGYTFGSGTRLTVV.

The chain joins TRBV6-4 to TRBJ2-2; D ambiguous. CDR1 and CDR2 (germline): MRHNA, SNTAGT. The CDR3 covers 13 residues. Trimming took 0 bases from V and 6 from J, leaving 5 bases between them. The CDR3 DNA sequence: TGTGCCAGCAGTGACTCCAGCGCCGGGGAGCTGTTTTTT. It encodes CASSDSSAGELFF.